These 27 T cell receptor beta chains originate from one sample sequenced in a study of blood T cell repertoires in COVID-19. The assay was immunoSEQ multiplex PCR, and TCRdb's table has in-frame clones only and misses some. The sample records approximately 440,000 clones, roughly 88% being singletons. The sample taken for sequencing was peripheral blood. The receptors stem from a woman in her fifties or sixties with COVID-19, enrolled during active disease.

The chain uses TRBV11-2 and TRBJ2-1; tentative D call: TRBD1 (5 bases). This CDR3 has 14 residues. V was clipped by 1 base and J by 5 bases, with 9 bases between them. From germline, CDR1 is SGHAT and CDR2 FQNNGV. The chain's CDR3 is CASSLGQGNNEQFF. Written as DNA, the CDR3 is TGTGCCAGCAGCTTAGGTCAGGGAAACAATGAGCAGTTCTTC.

The chain employs TRBV2 and TRBJ2-1; 7 bases fit TRBD2. Losses at the gene ends were 6 bases for V and 4 bases for J; bases not matched to a gene: 6. CDR3 length equals 14 residues. Germline CDR1 is SNHLY and CDR2 is FYNNEI. The CDR3 spells CASSGDGGYNEQFF. The CDR3 DNA follows: TGTGCCAGCAGCGGGGACGGGGGGTACAATGAGCAGTTCTTC.

The rearrangement links TRBV10-1 to TRBJ2-7; 8 bases fit TRBD1. The CDR3 is made up of 13 amino acids. With 3 bases clipped from V and 6 bases from J, the junction kept 4 bases outside the gene matches. Germline values: CDR1 WNHNN, CDR2 SYGVQD (reference sequence). This CDR3 reads CASSEETGAEQYF. The CDR3 bases are TGCGCCAGCAGTGAAGAGACAGGGGCCGAGCAGTACTTC.

In its sample, this clone was seen a few times. The genes are TRBV7-3 and TRBJ2-7; D may be TRBD1 (5 bases). This CDR3 is 14 amino acids long. Trimming pared 5 bases from V and 1 base from J, leaving 12 bases between. CDR1 and CDR2 from the germline V gene are SGHTA and FQGTGA. The CDR3 reads CASSPNQGSYEQYF. DNA of the CDR3: TGTGCCAGCAGCCCCAATCAGGGATCCTACGAGCAGTACTTC.

V gene TRBV6-1 combines with J gene TRBJ1-1; 8 positions match TRBD1. V was pared by 1 base and J by 3 bases, with 4 bases of the junction left unmatched. The CDR3 is made up of 15 amino acids. Germline V gives CDR1 MNHNS, CDR2 SASEGT. The CDR3 nucleotides read TGTGCCAGCAGTGAAGAGGCAGGGGGCTACACTGAAGCTTTCTTT. As protein: CASSEEAGGYTEAFF.

This clone turned up a few times. The rearrangement links TRBV6-5 to TRBJ1-2; D possibly corresponds to TRBD1 (6 bases). CDR1 and CDR2 (germline): MNHEY, SVGAGI. V was pared by 6 bases and J by 6 bases, with 17 bases between. The CDR3 runs to 14 residues. The CDR3 region is CASRSVGALNGYTF. The CDR3, as DNA: TGTGCCAGCAGGTCCGTGGGGGCATTGAATGGCTACACCTTC.

V usage is TRBV18 and J usage is TRBJ2-7; possibly TRBD2 for D (6 bases). Germline V gene lookup returns CDR1 KGHSH and CDR2 LQKENI. Trimming pared 3 bases from V and 2 bases from J, leaving 14 bases between. The CDR3 runs 15 residues. CDR3 DNA: TGTGCCAGCTCACCGCGCGGGACCGGAACCTACGAGCAGTACTTC. Translated, it gives CASSPRGTGTYEQYF.

The rearrangement uses TRBV19 and TRBJ2-3, with TRBD2 identical over 8 bases. The V gene end was trimmed by 5 bases and the J gene end by 5 bases; junction bases not matched to a gene: 9. CDR1 and CDR2 (germline): LNHDA, SQIVND (reference sequence). The CDR3 spans 15 residues. The CDR3 coding sequence is TGTGCCAGTAGTCTCGCTGCGGGGGGCCAAGATACGCAGTATTTT. Translated, it gives CASSLAAGGQDTQYF.

The chain links TRBV5-1 to TRBJ1-4, with a tentative D call TRBD1 (5 bases). This CDR3 region has 13 residues. Germline CDR1 and CDR2: SGHRS and YFSETQ. With 1 base removed from V and 14 bases from J, the gap between germline ends came to 15 bases. CDR3: CASSLIGDGGLFF. The CDR3 DNA is TGCGCCAGCAGCTTGATCGGCGACGGGGGGCTGTTTTTT.

V and J are TRBV19 and TRBJ2-2, with D unclear. Germline V gene data show CDR1 as LNHDA and CDR2 as SQIVND (reference sequence). This CDR3 comprises 14 residues. V gave up 2 bases and J gave up 3 bases, with 7 bases separating them. The DNA of the CDR3 is TGTGCCAGTAGTATATCCTCGGACACCGGGGAGCTGTTTTTT. This translates into CASSISSDTGELFF. The full variable domain, rest sourced from reference TRBV19 and TRBJ2-2, is DGGITQSPKYLFRKEGQNVTLSCEQNLNHDAMYWYRQDPGQGLRLIYYSQIVNDFQKGDIAEGYSVSREKKESFPLTVTSAQKNPTAFYLCASSISSDTGELFFGEGSRLTVL.

The chain recombines TRBV2 with TRBJ2-7; TRBD2 matches 13 bases. This CDR3 contains 16 residues. Germline V CDR1 and CDR2: SNHLY, FYNNEI. V lost 6 bases, J lost 1 base, and 6 bases stayed unmatched. The CDR3 spells CASRDRLAGGSYEQYF. The CDR3 DNA reads as TGTGCCAGCAGGGACCGACTAGCGGGGGGATCCTACGAGCAGTACTTC.

The V gene is TRBV24-1, the J gene TRBJ2-1, with TRBD2 matching 9 bases. Germline CDR1 and CDR2: KGHDR and SFDVKD. Unmatched junction bases numbered 8, after V lost 4 bases and J lost 5 bases. This CDR3 contains 16 residues. The CDR3 bases are TGTGCCACCAGTGAAACTGCGGGGGGGCTCAACAATGAGCAGTTCTTC. Translated: CATSETAGGLNNEQFF.

The genes are TRBV27 and TRBJ1-2; 7 positions agree with TRBD1. This CDR3 is 12 amino acids long. Germline V gene sequence: CDR1 MNHEY, CDR2 SMNVEV (reference sequence). V was clipped by 11 bases and J by 8 bases; unmatched bases: 11. CDR3 residues: CASQGPLLGYTF. The CDR3 coding sequence is TGTGCCTCACAGGGGCCACTATTAGGCTACACCTTC.

The CDR3 bases are TGTGCCAGTAGTAAGGCAGGGGGCACGTACTTC. This gives the protein CASSKAGGTYF. This chain joins TRBV19 and TRBJ2-4; 8 nucleotides align to TRBD1. Unmatched junction bases numbered 5, after V lost 4 bases and J lost 15 bases. This CDR3 spans 11 amino acids. Germline loops: CDR1 LNHDA, CDR2 SQIVND (reference sequence).

V and J are TRBV5-1 and TRBJ2-7, with 9 bases identical to TRBD2. The CDR3 extends over 15 amino acids. V dropped 0 bases and J dropped 2; count of bases not matched to a gene: 3. The germline V gene has CDR1 SGHRS and CDR2 YFSETQ. CDR3 DNA sequence: TGCGCCAGCAGCTTGGAAATAGCGGGGGCCTACGAGCAGTACTTC. It translates to CASSLEIAGAYEQYF.

The rearrangement joins TRBV12-3 or TRBV12-4 to TRBJ1-6; D unclear. V was trimmed by 2 bases and J by 8 bases, leaving 7 bases between them. CDR3 length: 13 amino acids. The CDR3 DNA reads as TGTGCCAGCAGTTTAAGTGACTATTCACCCCTCCACTTT. Its translation: CASSLSDYSPLHF.

DNA for the CDR3: TGTGCCAGCAGTTACTCGATGGGAGGGGCGGATGAGCAGTTCTTC. It is translated as CASSYSMGGADEQFF. The chain is built from TRBV6-5 and TRBJ2-1; TRBD2 aligns across 7 bases. The CDR3 covers 15 residues. With 0 bases clipped from V and 8 bases from J, the junction kept 7 bases outside the gene matches. Germline loops: CDR1 MNHEY, CDR2 SVGAGI.

CDR3 in amino acids: CASSPRTSGDTQYF. In DNA, the CDR3 is TGTGCCAGCAGCCCGAGGACTAGCGGGGATACGCAGTATTTT. J is TRBJ2-3 and V is TRBV6-5; 11 nucleotides align to TRBD2. This CDR3 is 14 amino acids long. Germline V gene lookup returns CDR1 MNHEY and CDR2 SVGAGI. V was pared by 6 bases and J by 6 bases, with 5 bases of the junction left unmatched.

The CDR3 region has the DNA TGTGCCAGCAGTTACGGTGGGACAGGGAAGGCAGATACGCAGTATTTT. This gives the protein CASSYGGTGKADTQYF. The V gene is TRBV6-5, the J gene TRBJ2-3; 9 bases are shared with TRBD1. Germline values: CDR1 MNHEY, CDR2 SVGAGI. V lost 2 bases to trimming and J lost 4 bases; unmatched junction nucleotides: 7. CDR3 size: 16 residues.

This sequence joins TRBV9 and TRBJ2-7, with TRBD1 matching over 10 bases. CDR1 is SGDLS, CDR2 YYNGEE, per germline. The length of the CDR3 is 14 residues. Trimming at V came to 4 bases and at J to 5 bases, leaving 6 bases not matched to a gene. The CDR3 DNA is TGTGCCAGCAGCCCGCGACAGGGGGCGGACGAGCAGTACTTC. The encoded protein is CASSPRQGADEQYF.

This clone was observed a few times. Within the sample, other DNA sequences also encode this same CDR3. V usage is TRBV28 and J usage is TRBJ1-2, with 9 bases fitting TRBD1. The CDR3 runs to 13 residues. Germline V gene sequence: CDR1 MDHEN, CDR2 SYDVKM. The junction had 5 bases not matched to a gene; V was cut back by 6 bases and J by 6 bases. The CDR3 loop reads CASSLQGAHGYTF. DNA for the CDR3: TGTGCCAGCAGCCTACAGGGGGCTCATGGCTACACCTTC.

Worth noting for this clone: The sample carries other DNA sequences with the same CDR3. V is TRBV2 and J is TRBJ2-2; D is possibly TRBD2 (5 bases). The CDR3 is 13 residues long. Germline V lookup: CDR1 SNHLY, CDR2 FYNNEI. The V end was cut by 6 bases, the J end by 2 bases, with 7 bases between. The CDR3 DNA sequence: TGTGCCAGCAGGGACTTAAACACCGGGGAGCTGTTTTTT. It specifies CASRDLNTGELFF.

This clone occurred once. This chain links TRBV5-1 with TRBJ2-1; 12 nucleotides align to TRBD2. With V trimmed by 2 bases and J by 5 bases, 2 bases remained unmatched. The length of the CDR3 is 15 residues. CDR1 is SGHRS and CDR2 is YFSETQ in the germline V gene. The CDR3 DNA reads as TGCGCCAGCAGCTTACGACTAGCGGGGGACAATGAGCAGTTCTTC. It translates to CASSLRLAGDNEQFF.

The chain is built from TRBV24-1 and TRBJ2-7; D unresolved. Trimming left V 5 bases short and J 7 bases short, with 17 bases between. Germline V gene data show CDR1 as KGHDR and CDR2 as SFDVKD. The CDR3 spans 14 residues. The CDR3 coding sequence is TGTGCCACCAGTGTTGACCCGATGCCCGGGGAGCAGTACTTC. This codes for CATSVDPMPGEQYF.

The chain carries TRBV27 and TRBJ2-3; tentatively, D is TRBD1 (5 bases). This CDR3 spans 14 amino acids. Trimming removed 10 bases from V and 1 base from J, with 15 bases in between. The germline gives CDR1 MNHEY, CDR2 SMNVEV (reference sequence). Written as DNA, the CDR3 is TGTGCCACCCAAGTCCTCAGGGGCACAGATACGCAGTATTTT. Translation gives CATQVLRGTDTQYF.

This chain connects TRBV2 to TRBJ2-7; TRBD2 might be the D (6 bases). Trimming took 6 bases from V and 4 from J, leaving 13 bases between them. The CDR3 runs to 13 residues. Germline V lookup: CDR1 SNHLY, CDR2 FYNNEI. The CDR3 DNA follows: TGTGCCAGCAGAATAATCGGGGGTTACGAGCAGTACTTC. Its protein is CASRIIGGYEQYF. The variable domain in full, completed from reference TRBV2 and TRBJ2-7, reads EPEVTQTPSHQVTQMGQEVILRCVPISNHLYFYWYRQILGQKVEFLVSFYNNEISEKSEIFDDQFSVERPDGSNFTLKIRSTKLEDSAMYFCASRIIGGYEQYFGPGTRLTVT.

This chain connects TRBV4-1 to TRBJ1-4; 7 nucleotides match TRBD1. V shed 0 bases, J shed 4 bases, and the junction held 5 bases outside the gene matches. The CDR3 runs 16 residues. The germline CDR1 and CDR2 sequences are MGHRA and YSYEKL. CDR3 region: CASSQDPRGSNEKLFF. CDR3 coding DNA: TGCGCCAGCAGCCAAGACCCCAGGGGGAGTAATGAAAAACTGTTTTTT.